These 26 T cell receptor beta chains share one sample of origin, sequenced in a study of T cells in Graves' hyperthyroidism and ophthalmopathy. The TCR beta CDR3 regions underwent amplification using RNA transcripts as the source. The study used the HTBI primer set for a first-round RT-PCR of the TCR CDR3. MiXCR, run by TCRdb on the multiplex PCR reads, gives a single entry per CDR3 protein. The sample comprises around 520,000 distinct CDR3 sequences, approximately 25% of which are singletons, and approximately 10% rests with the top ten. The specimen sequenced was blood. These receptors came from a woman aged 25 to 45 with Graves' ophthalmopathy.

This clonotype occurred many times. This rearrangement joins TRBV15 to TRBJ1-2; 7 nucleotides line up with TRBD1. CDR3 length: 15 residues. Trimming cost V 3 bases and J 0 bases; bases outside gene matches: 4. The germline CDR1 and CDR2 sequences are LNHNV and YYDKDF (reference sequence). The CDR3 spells CATSRGTDSNYGYTF. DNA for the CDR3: TGTGCCACCAGCAGGGGGACAGATTCTAACTATGGCTACACCTTC.

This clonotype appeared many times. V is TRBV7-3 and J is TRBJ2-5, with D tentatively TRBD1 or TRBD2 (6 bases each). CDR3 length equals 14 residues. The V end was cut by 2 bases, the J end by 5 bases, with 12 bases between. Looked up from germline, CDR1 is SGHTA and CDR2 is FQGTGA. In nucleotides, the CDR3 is TGTGCCAGCAGCTTAGGGGGGCTGGGGGAGACCCAGTACTTC. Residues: CASSLGGLGETQYF.

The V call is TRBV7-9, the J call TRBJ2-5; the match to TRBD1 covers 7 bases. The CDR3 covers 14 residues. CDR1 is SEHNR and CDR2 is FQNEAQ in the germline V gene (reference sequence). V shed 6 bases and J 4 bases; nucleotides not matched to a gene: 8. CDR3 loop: CASRPTGNGETQYF. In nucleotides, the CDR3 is TGTGCCAGCAGACCGACAGGGAACGGAGAGACCCAGTACTTC.

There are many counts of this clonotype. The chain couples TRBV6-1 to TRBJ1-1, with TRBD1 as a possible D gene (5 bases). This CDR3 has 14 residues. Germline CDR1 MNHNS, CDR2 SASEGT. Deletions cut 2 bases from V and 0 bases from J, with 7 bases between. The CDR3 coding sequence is TGTGCCAGCAGTGAACGACAGTTGAACACTGAAGCTTTCTTT. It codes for CASSERQLNTEAFF.

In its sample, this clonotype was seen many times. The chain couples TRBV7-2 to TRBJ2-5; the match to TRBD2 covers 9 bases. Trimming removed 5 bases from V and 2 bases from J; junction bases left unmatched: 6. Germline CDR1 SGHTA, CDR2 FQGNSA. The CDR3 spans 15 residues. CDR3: CASSASSGGQETQYF. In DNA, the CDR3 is TGTGCCAGCAGCGCTAGCAGCGGGGGGCAAGAGACCCAGTACTTC.

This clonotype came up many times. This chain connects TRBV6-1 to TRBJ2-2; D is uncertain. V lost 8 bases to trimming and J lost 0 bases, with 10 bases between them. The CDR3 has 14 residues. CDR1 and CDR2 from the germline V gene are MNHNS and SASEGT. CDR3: CASDSRANTGELFF. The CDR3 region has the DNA TGTGCCAGCGACTCACGAGCGAACACCGGGGAGCTGTTTTTT.

The CDR3 is CASSIGSGLGTQYF. The CDR3 coding sequence is TGTGCCAGTAGTATAGGTAGCGGCCTAGGGACCCAGTACTTC. The V call is TRBV19, the J call TRBJ2-5; the D gene is possibly TRBD2 (6 bases). The CDR3 runs 14 residues. The germline gives CDR1 LNHDA, CDR2 SQIVND (reference sequence). Trimming left V 1 base short and J 7 bases short, with 13 bases between.

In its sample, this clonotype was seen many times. CDR3 sequence: CASSIVAGSQETQYF. CDR3 sequence (DNA): TGTGCCAGCAGTATAGTAGCGGGGAGCCAAGAGACCCAGTACTTC. The gene calls are TRBV6-5 and TRBJ2-5; 8 bases match TRBD2. V lost 5 bases to trimming and J lost 1 base; unmatched junction nucleotides: 6. This CDR3 has 15 amino acids. Germline CDR1 and CDR2: MNHEY and SVGAGI.

CDR3 amino acids: CAIRGAQGNTEAFF. Here the CDR3 DNA reads TGTGCCATCAGAGGTGCACAGGGGAACACTGAAGCTTTCTTT. The gene calls are TRBV10-3 and TRBJ1-1; a possible D gene is TRBD1 (6 bases). This CDR3 is built from 14 residues. V gave up 6 bases and J gave up 1 base, with 12 bases separating them. CDR1 and CDR2 from the germline V gene are ENHRY and SYGVKD.

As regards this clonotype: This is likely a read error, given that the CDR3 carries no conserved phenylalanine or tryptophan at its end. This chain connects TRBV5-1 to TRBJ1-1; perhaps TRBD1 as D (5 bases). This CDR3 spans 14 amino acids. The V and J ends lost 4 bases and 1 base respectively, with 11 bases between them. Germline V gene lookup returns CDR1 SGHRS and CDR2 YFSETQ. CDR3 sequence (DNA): TGCGCCAGCAGCATGCCGAGGGGGAACACTGAAGCTTTCGTT. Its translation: CASSMPRGNTEAFV.

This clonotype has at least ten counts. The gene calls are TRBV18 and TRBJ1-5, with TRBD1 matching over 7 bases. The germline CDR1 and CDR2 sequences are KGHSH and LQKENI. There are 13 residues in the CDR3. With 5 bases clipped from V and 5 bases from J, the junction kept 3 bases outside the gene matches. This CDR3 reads CASSNRGDQPQHF. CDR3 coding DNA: TGTGCCAGCTCAAACAGGGGAGATCAGCCCCAGCATTTT.

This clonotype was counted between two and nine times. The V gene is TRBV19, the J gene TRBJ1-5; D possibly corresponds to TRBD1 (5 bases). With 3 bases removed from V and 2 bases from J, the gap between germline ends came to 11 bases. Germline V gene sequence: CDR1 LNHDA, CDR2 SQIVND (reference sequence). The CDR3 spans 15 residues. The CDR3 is CASSILGLGNQPQHF. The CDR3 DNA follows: TGTGCCAGTAGTATCTTGGGGCTTGGCAATCAGCCCCAGCATTTT.

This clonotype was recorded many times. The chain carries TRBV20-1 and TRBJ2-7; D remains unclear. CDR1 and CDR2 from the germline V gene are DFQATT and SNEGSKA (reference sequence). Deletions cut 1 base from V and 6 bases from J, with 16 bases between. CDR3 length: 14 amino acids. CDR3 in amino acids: CSARAQESRREQYF. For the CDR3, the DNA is TGCAGTGCTAGAGCCCAAGAGAGCAGACGCGAGCAGTACTTC.

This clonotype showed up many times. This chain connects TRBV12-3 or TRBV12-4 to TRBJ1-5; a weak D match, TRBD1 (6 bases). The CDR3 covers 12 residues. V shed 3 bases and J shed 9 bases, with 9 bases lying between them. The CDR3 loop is CASSFRGSPQHF. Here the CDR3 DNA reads TGTGCCAGCAGTTTCAGGGGTTCGCCCCAGCATTTT.

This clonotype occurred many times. CDR3 nucleotides: TGCAGTGCTAGCCGCCAGGCTACCGGGGAGCTGTTTTTT. The encoded protein is CSASRQATGELFF. This chain joins TRBV20-1 and TRBJ2-2; the D is unclear. Germline V gene sequence: CDR1 DFQATT, CDR2 SNEGSKA (reference sequence). The germline V and J ends were trimmed by 3 bases and 5 bases, with 10 bases remaining between them. The CDR3 is 13 residues long.

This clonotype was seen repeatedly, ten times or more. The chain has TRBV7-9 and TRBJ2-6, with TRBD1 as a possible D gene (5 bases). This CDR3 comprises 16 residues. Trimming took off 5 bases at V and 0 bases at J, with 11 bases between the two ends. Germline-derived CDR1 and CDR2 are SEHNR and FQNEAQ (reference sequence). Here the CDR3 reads CASSPDRDSGANVLTF. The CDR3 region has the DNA TGTGCCAGCAGCCCTGACAGAGACTCTGGGGCCAACGTCCTGACTTTC. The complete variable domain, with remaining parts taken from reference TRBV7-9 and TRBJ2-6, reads DTGVSQNPRHKITKRGQNVTFRCDPISEHNRLYWYRQTLGQGPEFLTYFQNEAQLEKSRLLSDRFSAERPKGSFSTLEIQRTEQGDSAMYLCASSPDRDSGANVLTFGAGSRLTVL.

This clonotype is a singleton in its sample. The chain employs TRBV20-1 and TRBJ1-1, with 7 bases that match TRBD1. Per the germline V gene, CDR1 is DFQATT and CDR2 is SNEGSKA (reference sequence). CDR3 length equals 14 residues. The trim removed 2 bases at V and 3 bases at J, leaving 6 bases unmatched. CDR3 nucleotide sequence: TGCAGTGCTAGATCCCGGGACAGATACACTGAAGCTTTCTTT. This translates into CSARSRDRYTEAFF.

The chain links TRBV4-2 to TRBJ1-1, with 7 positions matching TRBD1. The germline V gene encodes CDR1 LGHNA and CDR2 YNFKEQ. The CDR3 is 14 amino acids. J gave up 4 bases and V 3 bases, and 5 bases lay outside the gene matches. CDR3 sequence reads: CASSQVQGGTEAFF. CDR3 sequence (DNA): TGTGCCAGCAGCCAGGTCCAGGGGGGCACTGAAGCTTTCTTT.

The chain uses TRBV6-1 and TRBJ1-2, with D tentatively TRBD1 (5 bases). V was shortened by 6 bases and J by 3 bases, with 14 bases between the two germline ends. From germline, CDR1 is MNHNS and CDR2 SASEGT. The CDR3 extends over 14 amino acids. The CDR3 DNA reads TGTGCCAGCAGGCCCCCGGGGCTTTACTATGGCTACACCTTC. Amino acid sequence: CASRPPGLYYGYTF.

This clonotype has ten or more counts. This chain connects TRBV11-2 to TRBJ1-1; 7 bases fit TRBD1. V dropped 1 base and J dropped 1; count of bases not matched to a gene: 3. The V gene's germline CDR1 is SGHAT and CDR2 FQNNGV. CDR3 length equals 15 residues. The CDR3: CASSLGQGKNTEAFF. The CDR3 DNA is TGTGCCAGCAGCTTAGGACAGGGAAAGAACACTGAAGCTTTCTTT.

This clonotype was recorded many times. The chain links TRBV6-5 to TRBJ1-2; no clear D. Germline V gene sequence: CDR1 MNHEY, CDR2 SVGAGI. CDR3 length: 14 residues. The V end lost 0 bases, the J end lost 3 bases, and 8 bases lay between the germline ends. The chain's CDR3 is CASSYSGSYYGYTF. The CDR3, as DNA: TGTGCCAGCAGTTACTCGGGCAGTTACTATGGCTACACCTTC.

The CDR3: CASSPAPFRGQTEAFF. In DNA form, the CDR3 reads TGTGCCAGCAGCCCTGCACCCTTCCGAGGACAAACTGAAGCTTTCTTT. The gene calls are TRBV11-1 and TRBJ1-1, with D perhaps matching TRBD1 (5 bases). This CDR3 spans 16 amino acids. V lost 5 bases, J lost 5 bases, and 21 bases lay in between. Per germline, CDR1 SGHAT and CDR2 FQDESV (reference sequence).

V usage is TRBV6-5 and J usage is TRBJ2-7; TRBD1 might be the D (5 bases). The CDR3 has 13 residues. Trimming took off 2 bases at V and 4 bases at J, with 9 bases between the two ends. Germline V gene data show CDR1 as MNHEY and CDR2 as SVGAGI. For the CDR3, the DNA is TGTGCCAGCAGTTACCGATCAGGGTACGAGCAGTACTTC. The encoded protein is CASSYRSGYEQYF.

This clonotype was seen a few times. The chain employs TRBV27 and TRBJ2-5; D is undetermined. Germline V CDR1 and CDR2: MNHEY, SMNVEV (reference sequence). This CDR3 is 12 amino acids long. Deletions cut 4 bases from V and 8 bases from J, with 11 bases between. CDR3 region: CASSSPSFTQYF. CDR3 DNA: TGTGCCAGCAGTTCACCCTCCTTCACCCAGTACTTC.

The CDR3 region has the DNA TGTGCCAGCAGTCACACCGGGACCTTGAGCAATCAGCCCCAGCATTTT. Protein product: CASSHTGTLSNQPQHF. The chain combines TRBV12-3 or TRBV12-4 with TRBJ1-5, with D perhaps TRBD1 (5 bases). The CDR3 runs to 16 residues. Trimming cost V 5 bases and J 1 base, with 15 bases left between them.

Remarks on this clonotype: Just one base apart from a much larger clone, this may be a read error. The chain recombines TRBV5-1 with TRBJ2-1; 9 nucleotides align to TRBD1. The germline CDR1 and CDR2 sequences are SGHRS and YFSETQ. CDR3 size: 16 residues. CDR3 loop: CASSPEQGARSDERFF. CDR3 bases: TGCGCCAGCAGCCCCGAACAGGGGGCGCGGAGTGATGAGCGGTTCTTC.